The 30 T cell receptor beta chains listed next were all sequenced from one sample in a study of blood T cell repertoires in COVID-19. The table came from immunoSEQ multiplex PCR; TCRdb's copy has only in-frame clones and leaves some out. The repertoire has about 400,000 clones, more than 80% of them found once; the top ten carry more than 1.4%. The sequenced sample was peripheral blood. The source of these receptors is a woman aged 25 to 39 with active or convalescent COVID-19.

The chain uses TRBV11-2 and TRBJ2-3; TRBD2 is a possible D gene (7 bases). The germline V gene has CDR1 SGHAT and CDR2 FQNNGV. This CDR3 comprises 15 residues. V lost 4 bases and J 0 bases, leaving 11 bases between the germline ends. The CDR3 coding sequence is TGTGCCAGCAGCTCGCGGGGGCATAGCACAGATACGCAGTATTTT. Translated, it gives CASSSRGHSTDTQYF. The full variable domain, in which reference TRBV11-2 and TRBJ2-3 provide the parts outside the CDR3, is EAGVAQSPRYKIIEKRQSVAFWCNPISGHATLYWYQQILGQGPKLLIQFQNNGVVDDSQLPKDRFSAERLKGVDSTLKIQPAKLEDSAVYLCASSSRGHSTDTQYFGPGTRLTVL.

This clone showed up just a few times. This chain joins TRBV7-8 and TRBJ2-5; D gene unclear. From germline, CDR1 is SGHVS and CDR2 FQNEAQ. CDR3 size: 13 residues. Deletions cut 0 bases from V and 4 bases from J, with 6 bases between. The CDR3 is CASSLAIGETQYF. The CDR3 nucleotides are TGTGCCAGCAGCTTAGCGATCGGAGAGACCCAGTACTTC.

The genes are TRBV19 and TRBJ1-5; D not certain. Germline assignment: CDR1 LNHDA and CDR2 SQIVND (reference sequence). Deletions cut 2 bases from V and 2 bases from J, with 13 bases between. The CDR3 has 16 residues. The CDR3: CASSISEGGGNQPQHF. The CDR3 nucleotides read TGTGCCAGTAGTATAAGTGAGGGCGGTGGCAATCAGCCCCAGCATTTT.

V gene TRBV18 combines with J gene TRBJ2-7; 7 nucleotides agree with TRBD1. Germline V gene sequence: CDR1 KGHSH, CDR2 LQKENI. This CDR3 is built from 16 residues. J lost 2 bases, V lost 4 bases, and 11 bases had no gene match. The CDR3 DNA follows: TGTGCCAGCTCACTTACCCCGGGACAGAGAACCTACGAGCAGTACTTC. Amino acid sequence: CASSLTPGQRTYEQYF.

This sequence joins TRBV5-6 and TRBJ1-1; D ambiguous. The CDR3 sequence is 11 residues long. Germline CDR1 and CDR2: SGHDT and YYEEEE. Trimming took 2 bases from V and 4 from J, leaving 3 bases between them. The CDR3 is CASSFSTEAFF. In nucleotides, the CDR3 is TGTGCCAGCAGCTTTAGCACTGAAGCTTTCTTT.

V and J are TRBV19 and TRBJ1-2; D is possibly TRBD1 (5 bases). V lost 5 bases and J 3 bases, leaving 7 bases between the germline ends. Looked up from germline, CDR1 is LNHDA and CDR2 is SQIVND (reference sequence). The CDR3 is 12 amino acids. CDR3 in DNA: TGTGCCAGTAGTCCACAGGACTATGGCTACACCTTC. This codes for CASSPQDYGYTF.

The V gene is TRBV27, the J gene TRBJ1-5; D is perhaps TRBD1 (5 bases). CDR3 length: 14 amino acids. The V end was cut by 4 bases, the J end by 4 bases, with 11 bases between. Germline CDR1 and CDR2: MNHEY and SMNVEV (reference sequence). CDR3 in amino acids: CASSSPGRNQPQHF. CDR3 nucleotide sequence: TGTGCCAGCAGTTCGCCAGGGCGAAATCAGCCCCAGCATTTT.

The chain joins TRBV6-6 to TRBJ1-2, with no clear D. The CDR3 loop spans 15 amino acids. The germline V gene has CDR1 MNHNY and CDR2 SVGAGI (reference sequence). V lost 0 bases and J lost 0, with 8 bases in between. This CDR3 reads CASSYSYTTNYGYTF. The CDR3 DNA follows: TGTGCCAGCAGTTACTCGTACACGACTAACTATGGCTACACCTTC.

This sequence joins TRBV6-1 and TRBJ2-3, with TRBD2 matching 8 bases. This CDR3 contains 16 residues. The ends lost 4 bases at V and 2 bases at J; junction bases unmatched: 8. Germline V CDR1 and CDR2: MNHNS, SASEGT. The CDR3, as DNA: TGTGCCAGCAGTGTCCAAAGCGGGAGCTCCACAGATACGCAGTATTTT. Its protein is CASSVQSGSSTDTQYF.

This clone was counted between two and nine times. The chain couples TRBV7-2 to TRBJ1-6; 7 bases match TRBD1. This CDR3 has 15 residues. With V trimmed by 3 bases and J by 7 bases, 6 bases remained unmatched. Germline V gene data show CDR1 as SGHTA and CDR2 as FQGNSA. CDR3 DNA sequence: TGTGCCAGCAGCTTCGAGGGGGCGAAGAATTCACCCCTCCACTTT. This codes for CASSFEGAKNSPLHF.

This clone was observed a handful of times. The sample contains more than one DNA sequence encoding this CDR3. The gene calls are TRBV20-1 and TRBJ2-7, with TRBD2 matching over 10 bases. This CDR3 region has 19 residues. The trim removed 3 bases at V and 3 bases at J, leaving 20 bases unmatched. CDR1 and CDR2 from the germline V gene are DFQATT and SNEGSKA (reference sequence). The CDR3 loop reads CSASKVLAGVPGSFYEQYF. The CDR3 nucleotides are TGCAGTGCTAGTAAGGTCCTAGCGGGAGTCCCCGGGTCCTTCTACGAGCAGTACTTC.

This rearrangement joins TRBV28 to TRBJ2-2; D is ambiguous. Trimming took 1 base from V and 6 from J, leaving 3 bases between them. This CDR3 is 12 amino acids long. The germline V gene encodes CDR1 MDHEN and CDR2 SYDVKM. The DNA of the CDR3 is TGTGCCAGCAGTTTATTCTCCGGGGAGCTGTTTTTT. Translation gives CASSLFSGELFF.

This clone was seen just once. V and J are TRBV27 and TRBJ2-7; D is undetermined. V was cut by 4 bases and J by 1 base, with 8 bases left in between. Germline assignment: CDR1 MNHEY and CDR2 SMNVEV (reference sequence). The CDR3 runs 13 residues. In nucleotides, the CDR3 is TGTGCCAGCAGTTCACTTAATTCCTACGAGCAGTACTTC. Protein: CASSSLNSYEQYF.

The V and J genes are TRBV6-5 and TRBJ1-5, with no clear D. This CDR3 comprises 14 residues. Trimming stripped 5 bases from V and 1 base from J, with 9 bases between. Per germline, CDR1 MNHEY and CDR2 SVGAGI. The CDR3 reads CASSPPFSNQPQHF. In nucleotides, the CDR3 is TGTGCCAGCAGTCCCCCCTTCAGCAATCAGCCCCAGCATTTT.

The CDR3 protein is CASSMDRGPLGEQFF. CDR3 sequence (DNA): TGTGCCAGCAGTATGGACAGGGGGCCTTTAGGGGAGCAGTTCTTC. The J gene is TRBJ2-1, the V gene TRBV27; 11 bases align to TRBD1. In germline, CDR1 is MNHEY, CDR2 SMNVEV (reference sequence). With V trimmed by 5 bases and J by 10 bases, 10 bases remained unmatched. CDR3 length: 15 amino acids.

The chain carries TRBV19 and TRBJ1-2; 7 bases fit TRBD1. V lost 11 bases, J lost 3 bases, and 9 bases stayed unmatched. The CDR3 has 13 amino acids. The germline CDR1 and CDR2 sequences are LNHDA and SQIVND (reference sequence). This CDR3 is CAARGRGDYGYTF. DNA for the CDR3: TGTGCCGCCCGGGGCAGGGGGGACTATGGCTACACCTTC.

J is TRBJ1-2 and V is TRBV18, with 9 bases matching TRBD1. Germline values: CDR1 KGHSH, CDR2 LQKENI. The CDR3 extends over 14 amino acids. With 6 bases clipped from V and 2 bases from J, the junction kept 4 bases outside the gene matches. CDR3 nucleotide sequence: TGTGCCAGCTCTCAAGACAGGGGGAACTATGGCTACACCTTC. Translated, it gives CASSQDRGNYGYTF.

There are a few counts of this clone. The J gene is TRBJ2-1, the V gene TRBV4-1; 9 nucleotides line up with TRBD2. The CDR3 covers 16 residues. From germline, CDR1 is MGHRA and CDR2 YSYEKL. Trimming at V came to 4 bases and at J to 4 bases, leaving 8 bases not matched to a gene. The CDR3 region is CASSLRGAGGYNEQFF. The CDR3, as DNA: TGCGCCAGCAGCCTCCGGGGAGCGGGGGGTTACAATGAGCAGTTCTTC.

The chain recombines TRBV2 with TRBJ2-7, with 11 bases that match TRBD2. The length of the CDR3 is 16 residues. Germline CDR1 SNHLY, CDR2 FYNNEI. Trimming at V came to 6 bases and at J to 0 bases, leaving 7 bases not matched to a gene. The CDR3 sequence: CASRPLAGASSYEQYF. The CDR3 DNA reads as TGTGCCAGCAGACCACTAGCGGGGGCGAGCTCCTACGAGCAGTACTTC.

J is TRBJ1-6 and V is TRBV18; TRBD1 matches 9 bases. CDR1 and CDR2 (germline): KGHSH, LQKENI. The CDR3 totals 17 residues. Germline trimming cut 4 bases from V and 9 bases from J; bases unmatched to any gene: 13. This chain's CDR3 is CASSRSRDRAKSSPLHF. The CDR3 nucleotides read TGTGCCAGCTCACGAAGCCGGGACAGGGCTAAAAGTTCACCCCTCCACTTT.

The DNA of the CDR3 is TGTGCCATCAGTGAAAAGAGCCCCTATGGCTACACCTTC. Its protein product is CAISEKSPYGYTF. The chain links TRBV10-3 to TRBJ1-2; no reliable D call. The CDR3 contains 13 residues. Germline CDR1 is ENHRY and CDR2 is SYGVKD. V was pared by 3 bases and J by 4 bases, with 9 bases between.

This clone was recorded once. This chain connects TRBV5-4 to TRBJ1-1; the D gene is possibly TRBD1 (6 bases). V was clipped by 4 bases and J by 0 bases, with 19 bases between them. Looked up from germline, CDR1 is SGHNT and CDR2 is YYREEE (reference sequence). The CDR3 has 17 amino acids. CDR3 DNA sequence: TGTGCCAGCAGCCCGGAGGTCGGACAGAACATGAACACTGAAGCTTTCTTT. It codes for CASSPEVGQNMNTEAFF. Using reference TRBV5-4 and TRBJ1-1 for the parts outside the CDR3, the full variable domain is ETGVTQSPTHLIKTRGQQVTLRCSSQSGHNTVSWYQQALGQGPQFIFQYYREEENGRGNFPPRFSGLQFPNYSSELNVNALELDDSALYLCASSPEVGQNMNTEAFFGQGTRLTVV.

The chain is built from TRBV12-3 or TRBV12-4 and TRBJ2-7; perhaps TRBD1 as D (5 bases). The CDR3 totals 13 residues. V was clipped by 4 bases and J by 3 bases, with 10 bases between them. Here the CDR3 reads CASSWTDSYEQYF. The DNA for the CDR3 is TGTGCCAGCAGTTGGACCGACAGCTACGAGCAGTACTTC.

CDR3 sequence reads: CASSLGPGAAFF. The CDR3 bases are TGTGCCAGCAGCTTAGGGCCGGGAGCAGCTTTCTTT. The rearrangement joins TRBV7-9 to TRBJ1-1; D uncertain. V dropped 1 base and J dropped 10 bases, with 10 bases sitting between them. Per germline, CDR1 SEHNR and CDR2 FQNEAQ (reference sequence). CDR3 size: 12 residues.

In its sample, this clone was seen many times. The rearrangement joins TRBV29-1 to TRBJ2-3; unclear D gene. The germline V gene encodes CDR1 SQVTM and CDR2 ANQGSEA. The V and J ends lost 6 bases and 4 bases respectively, with 8 bases between them. This CDR3 is 11 amino acids long. In nucleotides, the CDR3 is TGCAGCGTGGGCGCGGCAGATACGCAGTATTTT. This codes for CSVGAADTQYF.

The gene calls are TRBV19 and TRBJ2-1, with 14 bases matching TRBD2. The CDR3 is 15 residues long. CDR1 and CDR2 (germline): LNHDA, SQIVND (reference sequence). V lost 4 bases and J lost 9; bases outside the gene matches: 5. The CDR3 protein is CASSTGTSGRVEQFF. CDR3 nucleotides: TGTGCCAGTAGTACCGGGACTAGCGGGAGAGTTGAGCAGTTCTTC.

The chain couples TRBV13 to TRBJ2-7; possible D gene TRBD2, 6 bases. The germline gives CDR1 PRHDT, CDR2 FYEKMQ (reference sequence). The germline V and J ends were trimmed by 5 bases and 6 bases, with 20 bases remaining between them. The CDR3 is 15 amino acids. This chain's CDR3 is CASSHEGLQWGEQYF. The CDR3 DNA follows: TGTGCCAGCAGCCATGAGGGACTGCAATGGGGCGAGCAGTACTTC.

The chain combines TRBV15 with TRBJ2-3; 9 bases agree with TRBD2. Germline CDR1 reads LNHNV; CDR2 reads YYDKDF (reference sequence). V dropped 0 bases and J dropped 2; count of bases not matched to a gene: 12. CDR3 length: 19 amino acids. The CDR3 coding sequence is TGTGCCACCAGCAGAGATCGGGGCGGGGGGGCCCCTAACACAGATACGCAGTATTTT. Its protein is CATSRDRGGGAPNTDTQYF.

The chain has TRBV18 and TRBJ1-1; TRBD1 is a possible D gene (6 bases). This CDR3 comprises 15 residues. Between the trimmed V and J ends, which lost 5 bases and 1 base, there was a span of 14 bases. Germline loops: CDR1 KGHSH, CDR2 LQKENI. Written as DNA, the CDR3 is TGTGCCAGCTCATTTGGACAGACCTCGAACACTGAAGCTTTCTTT. Its protein product is CASSFGQTSNTEAFF.

This chain connects TRBV19 to TRBJ1-5, with 11 bases that match TRBD1. CDR3 length equals 16 residues. The ends lost 7 bases at V and 0 bases at J; junction bases unmatched: 5. Germline V gene data show CDR1 as LNHDA and CDR2 as SQIVND (reference sequence). CDR3: CASIGTGGDSNQPQHF. For the CDR3, the DNA is TGTGCCAGTATCGGGACAGGGGGAGATAGCAATCAGCCCCAGCATTTT.